This T cell receptor (beta chain) was documented in a study of T cell responses to AZD1222 COVID-19 vaccine. CDR1 and CDR2 from the germline V gene are MRHNA and SNTAGT. Trimming removed 6 bases at V and 1 base at J, with 9 bases between. This CDR3 contains 14 residues. The method was immunoSEQ multiplex PCR; TCRdb's version includes in-frame clones alone and lacks a portion of them. This sample has tens of thousands of clones; approximately 90% occur once, and the top ten carry less than 3.5%. This TCR derives from an adult who received the AZD1222 COVID-19 vaccine. The specimen comprised peripheral blood, sampled 28 days after the second AZD1222 dose. The chain carries TRBV6-4 and TRBJ1-4; D uncertain. In DNA form, the CDR3 reads TGTGCCAGCAGCCGACACCAAACTAATGAAAAACTGTTTTTT. Translation: CASSRHQTNEKLFF.